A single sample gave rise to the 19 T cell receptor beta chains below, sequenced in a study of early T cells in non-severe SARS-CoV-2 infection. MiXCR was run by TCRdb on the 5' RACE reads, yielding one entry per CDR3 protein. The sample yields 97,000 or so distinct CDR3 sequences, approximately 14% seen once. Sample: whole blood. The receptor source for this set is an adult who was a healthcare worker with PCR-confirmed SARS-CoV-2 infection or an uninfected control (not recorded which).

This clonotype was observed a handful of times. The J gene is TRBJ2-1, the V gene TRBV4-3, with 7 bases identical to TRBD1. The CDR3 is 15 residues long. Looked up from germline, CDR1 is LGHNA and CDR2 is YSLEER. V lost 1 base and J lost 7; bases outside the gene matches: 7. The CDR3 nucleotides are TGCGCCAGCAGCCAAGGACAGGGTTATGCGAATGAGCAGTTCTTC. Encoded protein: CASSQGQGYANEQFF.

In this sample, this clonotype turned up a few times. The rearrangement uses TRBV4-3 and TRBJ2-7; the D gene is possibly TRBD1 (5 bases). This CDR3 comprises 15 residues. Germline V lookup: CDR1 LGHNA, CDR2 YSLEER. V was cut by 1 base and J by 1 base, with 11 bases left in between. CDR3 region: CASSQAQGESYEQYF. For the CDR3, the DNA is TGCGCCAGCAGCCAAGCGCAGGGTGAGTCCTACGAGCAGTACTTC.

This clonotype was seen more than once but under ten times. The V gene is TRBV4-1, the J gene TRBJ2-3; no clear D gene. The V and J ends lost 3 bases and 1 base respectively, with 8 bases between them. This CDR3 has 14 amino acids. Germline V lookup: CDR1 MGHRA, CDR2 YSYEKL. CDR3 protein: CASSHIDRTDTQYF. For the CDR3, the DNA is TGCGCCAGCAGCCATATAGACCGCACAGATACGCAGTATTTT.

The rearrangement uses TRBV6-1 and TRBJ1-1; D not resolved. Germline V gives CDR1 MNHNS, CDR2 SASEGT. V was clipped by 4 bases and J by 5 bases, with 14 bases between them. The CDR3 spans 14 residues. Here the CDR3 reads CASSGGSGSTEAFF. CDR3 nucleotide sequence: TGTGCCAGCAGTGGAGGGTCTGGTAGTACTGAAGCTTTCTTT.

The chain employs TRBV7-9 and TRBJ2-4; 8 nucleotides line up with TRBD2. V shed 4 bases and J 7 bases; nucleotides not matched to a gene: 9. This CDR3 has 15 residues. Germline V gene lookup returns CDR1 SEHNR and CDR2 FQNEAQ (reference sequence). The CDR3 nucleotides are TGTGCCAGCAGCTCGACAGCGGGAGCGGGGAACATTCAGTACTTC. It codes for CASSSTAGAGNIQYF.

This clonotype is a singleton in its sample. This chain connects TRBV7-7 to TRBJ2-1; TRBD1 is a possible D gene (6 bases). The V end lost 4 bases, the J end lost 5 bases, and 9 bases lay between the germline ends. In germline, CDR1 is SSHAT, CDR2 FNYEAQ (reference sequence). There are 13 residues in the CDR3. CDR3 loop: CASSSDSHNEQFF. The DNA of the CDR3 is TGTGCCAGCAGCTCGGACAGCCACAATGAGCAGTTCTTC.

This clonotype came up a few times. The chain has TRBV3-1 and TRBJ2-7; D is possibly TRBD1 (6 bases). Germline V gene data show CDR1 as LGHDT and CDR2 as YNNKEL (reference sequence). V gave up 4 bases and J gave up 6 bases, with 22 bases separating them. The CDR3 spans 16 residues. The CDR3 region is CASSRMGAGPTREQYF. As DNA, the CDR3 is TGTGCCAGCAGCCGGATGGGGGCAGGACCCACGCGCGAGCAGTACTTC.

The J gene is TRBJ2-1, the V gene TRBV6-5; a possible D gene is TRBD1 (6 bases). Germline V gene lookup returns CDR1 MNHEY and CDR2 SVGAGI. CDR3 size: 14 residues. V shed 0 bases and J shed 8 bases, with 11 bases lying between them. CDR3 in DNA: TGTGCCAGCAGTTACTCTCTTGAGGGGGATGAGCAGTTCTTC. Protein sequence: CASSYSLEGDEQFF.

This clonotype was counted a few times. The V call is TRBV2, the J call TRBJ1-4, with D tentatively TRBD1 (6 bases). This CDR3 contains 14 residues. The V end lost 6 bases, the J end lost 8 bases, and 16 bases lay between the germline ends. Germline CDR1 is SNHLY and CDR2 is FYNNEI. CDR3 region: CASRVTGFGEKLFF. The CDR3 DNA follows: TGTGCCAGCAGGGTTACAGGGTTTGGAGAAAAACTGTTTTTT. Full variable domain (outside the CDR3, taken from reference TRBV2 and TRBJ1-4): EPEVTQTPSHQVTQMGQEVILRCVPISNHLYFYWYRQILGQKVEFLVSFYNNEISEKSEIFDDQFSVERPDGSNFTLKIRSTKLEDSAMYFCASRVTGFGEKLFFGSGTQLSVL.

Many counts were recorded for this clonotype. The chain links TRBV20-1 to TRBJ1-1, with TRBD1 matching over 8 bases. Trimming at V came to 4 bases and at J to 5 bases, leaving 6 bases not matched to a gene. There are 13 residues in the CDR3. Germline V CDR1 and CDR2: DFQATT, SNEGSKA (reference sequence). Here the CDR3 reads CSATGTGGTEAFF. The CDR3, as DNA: TGCAGTGCTACAGGGACAGGAGGGACTGAAGCTTTCTTT.

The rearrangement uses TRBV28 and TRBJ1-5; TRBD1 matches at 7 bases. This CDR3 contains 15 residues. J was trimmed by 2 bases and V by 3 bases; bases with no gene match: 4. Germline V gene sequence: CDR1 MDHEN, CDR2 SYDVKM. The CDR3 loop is CASSLGGGGNQPQHF. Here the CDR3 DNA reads TGTGCCAGCAGTTTGGGAGGGGGCGGCAATCAGCCCCAGCATTTT. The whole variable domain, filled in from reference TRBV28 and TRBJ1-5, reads DVKVTQSSRYLVKRTGEKVFLECVQDMDHENMFWYRQDPGLGLRLIYFSYDVKMKEKGDIPEGYSVSREKKERFSLILESASTNQTSMYLCASSLGGGGNQPQHFGDGTRLSIL.

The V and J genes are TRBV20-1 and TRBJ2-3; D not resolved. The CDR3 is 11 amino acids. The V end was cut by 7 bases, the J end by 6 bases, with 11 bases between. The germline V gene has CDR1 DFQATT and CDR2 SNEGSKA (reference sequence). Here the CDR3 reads CSVNYGDTQYF. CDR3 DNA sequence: TGCAGTGTTAATTACGGCGATACGCAGTATTTT.

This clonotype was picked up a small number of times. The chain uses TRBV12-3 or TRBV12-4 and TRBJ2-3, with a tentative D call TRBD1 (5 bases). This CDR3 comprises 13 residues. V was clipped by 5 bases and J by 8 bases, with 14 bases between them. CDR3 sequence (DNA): TGTGCCAGCAGTGCTAGGGGTGTAGGTACGCAGTATTTT. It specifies CASSARGVGTQYF.

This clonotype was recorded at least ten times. The CDR3 bases are TGTGCCAGCAGCCAATTTTCTGAAGCTTTCTTT. It encodes CASSQFSEAFF. The chain is built from TRBV14 and TRBJ1-1, with D unclear. V lost 2 bases and J 6 bases, leaving 4 bases between the germline ends. Per germline, CDR1 SGHDN and CDR2 FVKESK. CDR3 length equals 11 residues.

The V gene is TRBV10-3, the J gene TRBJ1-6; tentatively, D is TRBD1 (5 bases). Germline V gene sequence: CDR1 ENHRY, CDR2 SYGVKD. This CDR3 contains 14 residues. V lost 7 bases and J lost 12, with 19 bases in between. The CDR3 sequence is CAINPGPSGVPLHF. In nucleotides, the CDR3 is TGTGCCATCAATCCAGGCCCCTCGGGGGTACCCCTCCACTTT.

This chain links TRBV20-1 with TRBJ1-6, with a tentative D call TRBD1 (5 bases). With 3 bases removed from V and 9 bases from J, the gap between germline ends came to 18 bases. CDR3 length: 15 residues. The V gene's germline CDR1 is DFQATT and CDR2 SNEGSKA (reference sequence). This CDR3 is CSASHPGTEASPLHF. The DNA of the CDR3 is TGCAGTGCTAGCCACCCCGGGACGGAGGCTTCACCCCTCCACTTT.

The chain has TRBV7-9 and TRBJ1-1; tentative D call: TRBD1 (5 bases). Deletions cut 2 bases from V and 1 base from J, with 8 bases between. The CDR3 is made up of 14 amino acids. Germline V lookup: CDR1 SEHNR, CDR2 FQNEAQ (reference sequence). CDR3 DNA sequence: TGTGCCAGCAGCTTATCCGGACAGAACACTGAAGCTTTCTTT. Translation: CASSLSGQNTEAFF.

The CDR3 reads CASSYSGTGNQPQHF. The CDR3, as DNA: TGTGCCAGCAGTTATTCGGGGACAGGGAATCAGCCCCAGCATTTT. This rearrangement joins TRBV6-5 to TRBJ1-5; TRBD1 agrees at 9 bases. Germline lookup yields CDR1 MNHEY and CDR2 SVGAGI. V dropped 3 bases and J dropped 4; count of bases not matched to a gene: 4. The CDR3 is 15 amino acids.

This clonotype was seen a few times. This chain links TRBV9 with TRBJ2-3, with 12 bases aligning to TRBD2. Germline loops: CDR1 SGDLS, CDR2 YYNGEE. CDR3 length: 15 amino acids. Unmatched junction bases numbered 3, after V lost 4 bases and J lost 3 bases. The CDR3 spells CASSRTSGETDTQYF. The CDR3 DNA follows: TGTGCCAGCAGCCGGACTAGCGGGGAAACAGATACGCAGTATTTT. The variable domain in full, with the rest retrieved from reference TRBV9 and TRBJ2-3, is DSGVTQTPKHLITATGQRVTLRCSPRSGDLSVYWYQQSLDQGLQFLIQYYNGEERAKGNILERFSAQQFPDLHSELNLSSLELGDSALYFCASSRTSGETDTQYFGPGTRLTVL.